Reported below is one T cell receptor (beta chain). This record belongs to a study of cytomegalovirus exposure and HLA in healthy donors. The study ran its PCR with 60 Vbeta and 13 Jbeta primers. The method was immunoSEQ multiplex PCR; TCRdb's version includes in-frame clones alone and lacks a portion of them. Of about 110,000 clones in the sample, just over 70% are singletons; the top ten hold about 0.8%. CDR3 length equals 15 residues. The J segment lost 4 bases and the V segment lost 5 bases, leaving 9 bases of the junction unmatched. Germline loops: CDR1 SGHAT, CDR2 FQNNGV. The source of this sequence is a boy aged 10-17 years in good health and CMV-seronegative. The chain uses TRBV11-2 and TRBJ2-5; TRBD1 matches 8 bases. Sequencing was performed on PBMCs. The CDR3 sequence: CASSPQGAVGETQYF. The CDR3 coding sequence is TGTGCCAGCAGCCCGCAGGGGGCTGTAGGAGAGACCCAGTACTTC.